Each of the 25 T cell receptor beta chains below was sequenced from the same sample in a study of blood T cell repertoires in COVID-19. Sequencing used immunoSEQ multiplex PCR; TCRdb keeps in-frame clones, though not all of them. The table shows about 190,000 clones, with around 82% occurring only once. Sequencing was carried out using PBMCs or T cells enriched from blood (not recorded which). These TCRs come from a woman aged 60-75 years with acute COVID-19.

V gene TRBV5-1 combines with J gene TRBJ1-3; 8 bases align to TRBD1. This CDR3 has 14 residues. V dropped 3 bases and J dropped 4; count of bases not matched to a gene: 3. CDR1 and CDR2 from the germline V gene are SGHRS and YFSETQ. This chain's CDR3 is CASSSQGDGNTIYF. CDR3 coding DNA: TGCGCCAGCAGCTCACAGGGGGACGGAAACACCATATATTTT.

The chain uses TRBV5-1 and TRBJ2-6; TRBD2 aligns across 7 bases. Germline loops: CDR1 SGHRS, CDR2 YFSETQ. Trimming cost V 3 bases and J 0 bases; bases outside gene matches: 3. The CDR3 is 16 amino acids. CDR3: CASSSQRGSGANVLTF. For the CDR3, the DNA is TGCGCCAGCAGCTCCCAGCGGGGCTCTGGGGCCAACGTCCTGACTTTC.

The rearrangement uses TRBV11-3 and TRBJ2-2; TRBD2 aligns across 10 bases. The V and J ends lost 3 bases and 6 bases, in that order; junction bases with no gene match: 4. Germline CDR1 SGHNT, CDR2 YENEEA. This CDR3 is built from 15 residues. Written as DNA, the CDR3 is TGTGCCAGCAGCTTTCAAGCGGGGGGGGCCGGGGAGCTGTTTTTT. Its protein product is CASSFQAGGAGELFF.

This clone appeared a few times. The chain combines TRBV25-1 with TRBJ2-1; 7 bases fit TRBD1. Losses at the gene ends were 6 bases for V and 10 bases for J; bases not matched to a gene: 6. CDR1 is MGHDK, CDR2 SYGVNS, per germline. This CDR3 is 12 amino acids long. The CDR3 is CASSLQGGEQFF. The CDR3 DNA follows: TGTGCCAGCAGCTTACAAGGGGGCGAGCAGTTCTTC.

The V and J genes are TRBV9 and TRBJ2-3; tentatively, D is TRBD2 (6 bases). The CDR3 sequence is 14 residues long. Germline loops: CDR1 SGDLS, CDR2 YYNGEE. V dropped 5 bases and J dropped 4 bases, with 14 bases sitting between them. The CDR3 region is CASRAGGVPDTQYF. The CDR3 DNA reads TGTGCCAGCAGGGCAGGCGGGGTCCCAGATACGCAGTATTTT. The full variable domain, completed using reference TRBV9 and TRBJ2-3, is DSGVTQTPKHLITATGQRVTLRCSPRSGDLSVYWYQQSLDQGLQFLIQYYNGEERAKGNILERFSAQQFPDLHSELNLSSLELGDSALYFCASRAGGVPDTQYFGPGTRLTVL.

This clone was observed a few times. Here the CDR3 DNA reads TGCAGTGCTAGCAAAGAGACCCAGTACTTC. This gives the protein CSASKETQYF. The chain joins TRBV20-1 to TRBJ2-5; D not resolved. The germline V gene encodes CDR1 DFQATT and CDR2 SNEGSKA (reference sequence). This CDR3 is 10 amino acids long. V was trimmed by 3 bases and J by 3 bases, leaving 2 bases between them.

In nucleotides, the CDR3 is TGTGCCAGCAGCCGGACTAGCGGCTTCACAGATACGCAGTATTTT. Protein product: CASSRTSGFTDTQYF. V usage is TRBV6-2 or TRBV6-3 and J usage is TRBJ2-3; 10 bases are a match to TRBD2. The CDR3 covers 15 residues. Unmatched junction bases numbered 5, after V lost 6 bases and J lost 2 bases. Germline CDR1 and CDR2: MNHEY and SVGEGT.

The CDR3 coding sequence is TGTGCCAGTAGTATACCCCCAGGAATCTATGGCTACACCTTC. The encoded protein is CASSIPPGIYGYTF. This chain uses TRBV19 with TRBJ1-2, with D unresolved. This CDR3 contains 14 residues. Germline CDR1 LNHDA, CDR2 SQIVND (reference sequence). Trimming pared 2 bases from V and 4 bases from J, leaving 11 bases between.

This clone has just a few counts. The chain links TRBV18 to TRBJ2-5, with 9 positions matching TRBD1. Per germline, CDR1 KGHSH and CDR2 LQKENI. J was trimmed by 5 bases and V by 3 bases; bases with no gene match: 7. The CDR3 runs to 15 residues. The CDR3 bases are TGTGCCAGCTCACCCGGGACAGGGAGGCGGGAGACCCAGTACTTC. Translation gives CASSPGTGRRETQYF.

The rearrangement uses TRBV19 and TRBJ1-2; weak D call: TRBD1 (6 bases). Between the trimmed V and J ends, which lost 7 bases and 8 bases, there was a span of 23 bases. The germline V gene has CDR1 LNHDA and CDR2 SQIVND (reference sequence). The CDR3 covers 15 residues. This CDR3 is CASTDTGRGGWGYTF. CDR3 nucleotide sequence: TGTGCCAGTACCGACACAGGTCGGGGGGGCTGGGGCTACACCTTC.

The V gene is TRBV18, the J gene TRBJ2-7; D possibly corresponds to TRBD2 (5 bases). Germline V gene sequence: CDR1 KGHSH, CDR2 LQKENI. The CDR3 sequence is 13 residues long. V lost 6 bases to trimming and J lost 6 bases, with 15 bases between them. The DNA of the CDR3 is TGTGCCAGCTCCAGTGGACTGGTCGGCGAGCAGTACTTC. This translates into CASSSGLVGEQYF.

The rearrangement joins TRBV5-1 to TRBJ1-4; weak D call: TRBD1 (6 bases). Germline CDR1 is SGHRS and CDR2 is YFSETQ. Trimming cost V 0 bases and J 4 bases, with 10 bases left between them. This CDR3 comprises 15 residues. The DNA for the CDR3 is TGCGCCAGCAGCTTGGTAGGACAGAATAATGAAAAACTGTTTTTT. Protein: CASSLVGQNNEKLFF.

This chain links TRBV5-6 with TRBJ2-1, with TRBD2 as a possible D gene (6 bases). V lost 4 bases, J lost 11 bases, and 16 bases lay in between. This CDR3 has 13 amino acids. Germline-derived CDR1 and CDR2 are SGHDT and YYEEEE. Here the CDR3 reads CASSEGLPIQQFF. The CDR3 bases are TGTGCCAGCAGCGAGGGACTCCCGATACAGCAGTTCTTC.

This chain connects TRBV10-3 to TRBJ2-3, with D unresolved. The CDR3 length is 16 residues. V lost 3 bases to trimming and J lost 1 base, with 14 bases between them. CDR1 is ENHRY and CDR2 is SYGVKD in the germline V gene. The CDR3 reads CAISERDTRGTDTQYF. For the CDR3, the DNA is TGTGCCATCAGTGAACGAGACACGCGAGGCACAGATACGCAGTATTTT.

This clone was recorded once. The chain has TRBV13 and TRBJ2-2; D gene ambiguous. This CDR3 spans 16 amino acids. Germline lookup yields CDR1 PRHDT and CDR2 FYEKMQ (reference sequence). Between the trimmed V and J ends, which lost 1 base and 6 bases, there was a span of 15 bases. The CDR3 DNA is TGTGCCAGCAGCTTAGCCCGACCCTTGGCGGCCGGGGAGCTGTTTTTT. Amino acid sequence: CASSLARPLAAGELFF.

CDR3 coding DNA: TGCGCCAGCAGCCAAGAGAGGGCGGGTGGGATCCCGACGCAGTATTTT. Its translation: CASSQERAGGIPTQYF. This chain joins TRBV4-3 and TRBJ2-3, with a weak D call TRBD2 (5 bases). Germline V gene data show CDR1 as LGHNA and CDR2 as YSLEER. The CDR3 has 16 residues. With 0 bases removed from V and 9 bases from J, the gap between germline ends came to 19 bases.

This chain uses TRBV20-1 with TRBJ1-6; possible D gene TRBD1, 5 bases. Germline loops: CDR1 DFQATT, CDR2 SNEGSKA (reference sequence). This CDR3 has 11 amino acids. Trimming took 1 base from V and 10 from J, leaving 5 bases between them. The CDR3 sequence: CSARAGSPLHF. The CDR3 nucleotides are TGCAGTGCTAGAGCAGGGTCACCCCTCCACTTT.

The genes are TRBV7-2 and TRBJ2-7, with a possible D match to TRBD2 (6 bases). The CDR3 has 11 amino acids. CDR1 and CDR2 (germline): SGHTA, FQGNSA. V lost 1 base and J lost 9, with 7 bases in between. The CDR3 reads CASSLGGVQYF. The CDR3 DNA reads TGTGCCAGCAGCTTAGGGGGGGTGCAGTACTTC.

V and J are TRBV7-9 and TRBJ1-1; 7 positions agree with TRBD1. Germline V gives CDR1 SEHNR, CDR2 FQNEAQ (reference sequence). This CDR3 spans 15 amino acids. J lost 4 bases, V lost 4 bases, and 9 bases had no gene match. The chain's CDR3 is CASSSYRGRGTEAFF. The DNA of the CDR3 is TGTGCCAGCAGCTCTTACAGGGGCCGGGGCACTGAAGCTTTCTTT.

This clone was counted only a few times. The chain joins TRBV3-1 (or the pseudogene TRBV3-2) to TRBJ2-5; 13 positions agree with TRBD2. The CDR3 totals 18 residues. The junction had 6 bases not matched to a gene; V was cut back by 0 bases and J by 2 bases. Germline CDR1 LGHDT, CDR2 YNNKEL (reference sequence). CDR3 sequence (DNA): TGTGCCAGCAGCCAAGATCGGGGACTAGCGGGAACTCAAGAGACCCAGTACTTC. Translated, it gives CASSQDRGLAGTQETQYF.

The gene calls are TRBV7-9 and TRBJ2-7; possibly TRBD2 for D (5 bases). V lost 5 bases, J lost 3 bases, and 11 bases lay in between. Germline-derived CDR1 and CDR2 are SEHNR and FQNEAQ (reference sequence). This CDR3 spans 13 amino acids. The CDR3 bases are TGTGCCAGCAGCCCCAGCGGCGTCTACGAGCAGTACGTC. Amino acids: CASSPSGVYEQYV.

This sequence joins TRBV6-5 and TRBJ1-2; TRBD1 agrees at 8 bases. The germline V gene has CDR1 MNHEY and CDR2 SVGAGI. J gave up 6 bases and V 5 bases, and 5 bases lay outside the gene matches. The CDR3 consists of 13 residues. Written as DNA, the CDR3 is TGTGCCAGCAGTCTTACAGGGGGAGATGGCTACACCTTC. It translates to CASSLTGGDGYTF.

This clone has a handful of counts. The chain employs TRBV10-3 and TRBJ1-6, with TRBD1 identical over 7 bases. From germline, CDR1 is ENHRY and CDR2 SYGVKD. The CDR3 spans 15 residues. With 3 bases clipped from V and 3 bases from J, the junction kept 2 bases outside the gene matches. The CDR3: CAISESGGYNSPLHF. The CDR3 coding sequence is TGTGCCATCAGTGAATCAGGGGGCTATAATTCACCCCTCCACTTT.

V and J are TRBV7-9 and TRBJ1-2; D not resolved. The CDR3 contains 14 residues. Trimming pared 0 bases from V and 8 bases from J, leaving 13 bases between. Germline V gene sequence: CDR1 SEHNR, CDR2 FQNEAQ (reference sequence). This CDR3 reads CASSLAARASGYTF. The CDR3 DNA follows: TGTGCCAGCAGCTTAGCCGCGCGGGCGTCGGGCTACACCTTC.

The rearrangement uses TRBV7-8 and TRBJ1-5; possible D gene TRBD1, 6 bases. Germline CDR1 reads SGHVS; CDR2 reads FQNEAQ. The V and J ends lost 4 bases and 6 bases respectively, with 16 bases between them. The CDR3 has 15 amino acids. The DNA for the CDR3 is TGTGCCAGCAGCTCTTCGACAGGATTGGGTCAGCCCCAGCATTTT. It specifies CASSSSTGLGQPQHF.